This T cell receptor beta chain was observed in a study of identical twins (dated by TCRdb to 2016 to 2018). Broadly, across the study: The study deep-sequenced TCR alpha and beta repertoires from monozygotic twins, unrelated adults of various ages and cord blood to test whether fetal clonotypes persist. Replicate twin experiments were performed at different times using different library preparation protocols to rule out contamination. Results the study describes overall, beyond this receptor: Compared with coincidental sharing between unrelated individuals, out-of-frame TCR alpha sequences shared between twins showed an excess of sequences with low generation probability. Conclusions relied on cross-sectional statistical analysis, since the same donors could not be followed over many years. In monozygotic twins, recombination models systematically underestimated out-of-frame TCR alpha sharing, but the models matched the sharing seen between unrelated individuals. A weaker excess of twin sharing was found in beta out-of-frame sequences because the signal-to-noise ratio was lowered by fewer shared sequences. Zero-insertion analyses could be partly confounded by invariant T cells such as MAIT and iNKT, though diverse VJ usage argued against such confounding for most clonotypes. Fewer insertions were carried by abundant cord blood beta clonotypes, a similar but weaker trend appeared in young adult naive repertoires, and no such trend appeared in memory repertoires.

The method behind the library was 5' RACE. The sequencer listed for this sample is Illumina HiSeq 2000. A universal primer binding site was introduced by template switching, and a unique molecular identifier was present in the final cDNA, enabling accurate counting of TCR cDNA molecules. Specific primers in the conserved constant-segment region were used to synthesize first-strand cDNA for TCR alpha and beta chains. To control for contamination, every cDNA library was double barcoded, receiving both a SMART-Mk sample barcode and Illumina barcodes. TruSeq adapter sequences, together with Illumina sample barcodes, were added in two successive PCR steps. Sequencing of the TCR alpha and beta cDNA libraries was done on the Illumina HiSeq platform using custom primers. Turning to the authors' computational methods: MiGEC processed the raw reads to extract unique molecular identifiers, while MiXCR was used to determine the CDR3 positions. For each individual, recombination models were inferred using an EM algorithm with the repgenHMM and IGoR tools. The analysis of shared clonotypes was done with the tcR package in R, with sharing normalized by the product of cloneset sizes. Out-of-frame nonproductive sequences were analyzed to study raw recombination free of thymic and clonal selection effects. The public reads were run again by TCRdb, first through fastp at Q25 and then through MiXCR, and only productive beta chains were kept. Every entry covers one CDR3 protein and lists the most common genes and DNA from its rows. These V and J calls rely on TCRdb rather than the paper's analysis. This sample lists nearly 200,000 distinct CDR3 sequences; approximately 16% were detected once. The ten largest clones capture 35% to 50% of the sample.

Concerning this clonotype itself: Its antigen is still unknown. No much larger clone exists at a distance of one base, and base qualities are not known.

All donors were healthy Caucasians. Three pairs of female monozygotic twins, all aged roughly 18 to 30 years, made up the twin cohort. Positive isolation kits from Invitrogen were used to isolate CD4+ and CD8+ T cell populations. CDR1 and CDR2, looked up from the germline V gene, are MNHEY and SVGEGT. The CDR3, from cysteine to phenylalanine, totals 15 residues. The entry retains the CDR3 DNA only, 45 bases that are in frame from base 1. V was cut back by 0 bases and J by 6 bases, leaving a gap of 12 bases between them. The data were also submitted as part of a second study, on T cells expressing NK-cell markers. From that second study: In sorted CD3+CD56+NKG2C+, CD3+CD56+NKG2C- and CD3+CD56-NKG2C+ T-cell subsets from about eight donors, TCR beta-chain repertoires were profiled. Seven of the eight sequenced donors were HCMV-seropositive and one was HCMV-seronegative. To restrict sorting to alphabetaTCR-expressing T cells, an anti-gammadeltaTCR antibody was added in several experiments. For roughly six donors, the dominant CD3+CD56+NKG2C+ clonotypes were among the top 10 CD8+ clonotypes and accounted for 1.0-7.0% of CD8+ T cells. Those dominant clonotypes were again the most abundant among CD3+CD56-NKG2C+ cells in a few donors, at about 28.3-65%. Whether the expanded NKG2C-expressing T cell clones were specific for HCMV antigens remained unclear. The study sequenced eight donors, all healthy volunteers chosen at random: three men and five women. A commercial ELISA kit detecting HCMV-specific IgG in serum was used to determine HCMV serostatus. Reads were demultiplexed and grouped by UMI with MIGEC, and clonotypes were assembled and quantified with MiTCR. To remove erroneous sequences, TCR cDNA sequences were retained only when supported by two or more reads. The tcR package was used for downstream repertoire analysis, and clonotypes were matched between fractions using CDR3 nucleotide sequence together with V segment. VDJmatch was used to annotate antigen specificity against VDJdb, with one amino acid substitution allowed in CDR3.

This TCR was recovered from a young woman in good health. The receptor chain draws on TRBV6-2 or TRBV6-3 and TRBJ2-1; the D gene is unclear. Sequenced: CD8+ T cells sorted from blood. The CDR3 reads as follows: CASSYSVDLGNEQFF. The DNA is TGTGCCAGCAGTTACTCCGTAGACTTGGGCAATGAGCAGTTCTTC.